The 28 T cell receptor beta chains below all came from one sample that was sequenced in a study of T cell clonality in common variable immunodeficiency. Assay used: immunoSEQ multiplex PCR; TCRdb lists only in-frame clones, some missing. This sample carries around 45,000 clones, none of them present only once. Specimen: peripheral blood mononuclear cells. All receptors derive from a person between 18 and 69 years old in good health.

This clone was seen ten or more times. From the germline J gene comes the end of the CDR3, since the read stops 3 residues before it. V is TRBV20-1 and J is TRBJ2-3; 10 bases are shared with TRBD2. V gave up 3 bases and J gave up 0 bases; unmatched junction bases: 9. Germline loops: CDR1 DFQATT, CDR2 SNEGSKA (reference sequence). The length of the CDR3 is 17 residues. CDR3 DNA, as far as it was read: TGCAGTGCTAGCGCGCTAGCGGGGGCCCATAGCACAGATACG. Amino acid sequence: CSASALAGAHSTDT. The CDR3 in full is CSASALAGAHSTDTQYF.

This clone has at least ten counts. Sequencing ends 3 residues short of the CDR3 end; the germline J gene provides the rest. V is TRBV4-2 and J is TRBJ2-5, with a tentative D call TRBD1 (6 bases). Per the germline V gene, CDR1 is LGHNA and CDR2 is YNFKEQ. The CDR3 consists of 16 residues. The germline V and J ends were trimmed by 2 bases and 2 bases, with 15 bases remaining between them. The CDR3 sequence: CASSQLTGPPQETQYF. The covered CDR3 bases are TGTGCCAGCAGCCAACTTACAGGGCCTCCTCAAGAGACC.

This clone showed up many times. The read falls 3 residues short of the CDR3 end, and the missing part is taken from the germline J gene. The genes are TRBV10-1 and TRBJ2-4; 7 bases map to TRBD1. This CDR3 is 15 amino acids long. The junction had 8 bases not matched to a gene; V was cut back by 9 bases and J by 0 bases. Looked up from germline, CDR1 is WNHNN and CDR2 is SYGVQD (reference sequence). This CDR3 is CAREGAMLAKNIQYF. The CDR3 bases that were read are TGCGCCAGAGAGGGGGCTATGCTAGCCAAAAACATT.

This clone was seen at least ten times. From the germline J gene comes the end of the CDR3, since the read stops 3 residues before it. The V and J genes are TRBV3-1 (or the pseudogene TRBV3-2) and TRBJ2-6, with D possibly being TRBD1 (6 bases). This CDR3 has 16 amino acids. Germline CDR1 is LGHDT and CDR2 is YNNKEL (reference sequence). Trimming left V 0 bases short and J 0 bases short, with 6 bases between. CDR3 protein: CASSQEGHSGANVLTF. CDR3 bases read: TGTGCCAGCAGCCAAGAGGGACACTCTGGGGCCAACGTC.

This chain's CDR3 is CASSLVAGSSYEQYF. The part of the CDR3 DNA that was read is TGCGCCAGCAGCTTAGTAGCGGGAAGCTCCTACGAG. V usage is TRBV5-1 and J usage is TRBJ2-7, with TRBD2 matching 8 bases. The read finishes 3 residues shy of the CDR3 end, and the germline J gene is used to complete it. The CDR3 runs to 15 residues. V was pared by 2 bases and J by 0 bases, with 4 bases of the junction left unmatched. The V gene's germline CDR1 is SGHRS and CDR2 YFSETQ.

There are many counts of this clone. The missing CDR3 end, 3 residues past where the read stops, is filled in from the germline J gene. V gene TRBV19 combines with J gene TRBJ2-2, with 7 bases matching TRBD1. V lost 6 bases to trimming and J lost 5 bases; unmatched junction nucleotides: 3. Germline V lookup: CDR1 LNHDA, CDR2 SQIVND (reference sequence). The CDR3 sequence is 13 residues long. The sequenced part of the CDR3 DNA is TGTGCCAGTAGCCAACAGGGGACCGGGGAG. Protein product: CASSQQGTGE. The CDR3 as a whole reads CASSQQGTGELFF.

This clone was recorded at least ten times. The read ends 3 residues before the CDR3 terminus; that terminus is restored from the germline J gene. This sequence joins TRBV6-1 and TRBJ1-4; D call uncertain. Per the germline V gene, CDR1 is MNHNS and CDR2 is SASEGT. V was cut by 2 bases and J by 10 bases, with 11 bases left in between. The CDR3 is 13 amino acids. CDR3 DNA (partial): TGTGCCAGCAGTGAAAGGCTCCTAGCAAAA. Amino acid sequence: CASSERLLAK. The full CDR3 protein is CASSERLLAKLFF.

This clone has a count of ten or more. The observed sequence ends 3 residues before the CDR3 terminus, with the missing tail filled in from the germline J gene. The V call is TRBV5-1, the J call TRBJ2-2; D possibly corresponds to TRBD1 (7 bases). Germline V CDR1 and CDR2: SGHRS, YFSETQ. V was cut by 2 bases and J by 4 bases, with 12 bases left in between. The CDR3 is 15 residues long. The DNA read from the CDR3 is TGCGCCAGCAGCTTCAGGGGGGCAGGCACCGGGGAG. This sequence encodes CASSFRGAGTGE. The entire CDR3 is CASSFRGAGTGELFF. Based on the CDR3 plus reference TRBV5-1 and TRBJ2-2, the full variable domain is KAGVTQTPRYLIKTRGQQVTLSCSPISGHRSVSWYQQTPGQGLQFLFEYFSETQRNKGNFPGRFSGRQFSNSRSEMNVSTLELGDSALYLCASSFRGAGTGELFFGEGSRLTVL.

This clone occurred many times. With the read ending 3 residues before the CDR3 end, the germline J gene is used to fill in that end. The V gene is TRBV6-1, the J gene TRBJ1-2; no clear D gene. This CDR3 contains 11 residues. The germline V and J ends were trimmed by 4 bases and 6 bases, with 6 bases remaining between them. Germline assignment: CDR1 MNHNS and CDR2 SASEGT. This CDR3 is CASSGGDGYTF. The DNA read from the CDR3 is TGTGCCAGCAGTGGCGGAGATGGC.

This clone appeared a few times. CDR3 in amino acids: CASSHPRVLNEKLFF. The sequenced CDR3 bases are TGTGCCAGCAGCCACCCCAGGGTGCTTAATGAAAAG. The chain combines TRBV7-8 with TRBJ2-2, with a tentative D call TRBD1 (5 bases). The read finishes 3 residues shy of the CDR3 end, and the germline J gene is used to complete it. Germline CDR1 and CDR2: SGHVS and FQNEAQ. This CDR3 spans 15 amino acids.

The sample holds many counts of this clone. The CDR3 end is not reached by the read, which stops 3 residues before it; the germline J gene fills it in. The chain employs TRBV7-2 and TRBJ2-3; D possibly corresponds to TRBD1 (6 bases). The CDR3 loop spans 15 amino acids. The germline V gene encodes CDR1 SGHTA and CDR2 FQGNSA. Trimming shortened V by 2 bases and J by 4 bases, and 13 bases separated the two germline ends. The CDR3 spells CASSLTSQGSDTQYF. The sequenced CDR3 bases are TGTGCCAGCAGCTTAACGTCCCAGGGGTCAGATACG.

This clone was recorded many times. Read data end 3 residues before the CDR3 end; the end is taken from the germline J gene. The chain joins TRBV5-5 to TRBJ2-5, with D possibly being TRBD2 (5 bases). The germline V gene encodes CDR1 SGHKS and CDR2 YYEKEE (reference sequence). V was cut by 0 bases and J by 1 base, with 10 bases left in between. The CDR3 sequence is 15 residues long. The DNA read from the CDR3 is TGTGCCAGCAGCTTGGACCCTCGGGGCCAAGAGACC. It is translated as CASSLDPRGQET. The complete CDR3 protein is CASSLDPRGQETQYF. The complete variable domain, with remaining parts taken from reference TRBV5-5 and TRBJ2-5, reads DAGVTQSPTHLIKTRGQQVTLRCSPISGHKSVSWYQQVLGQGPQFIFQYYEKEERGRGNFPDRFSARQFPNYSSELNVNALLLGDSALYLCASSLDPRGQETQYFGPGTRLLVL.

This clone was found many times. With the read ending 3 residues before the CDR3 end, the germline J gene is used to fill in that end. This chain connects TRBV19 to TRBJ2-7; 7 bases are a match to TRBD2. Germline loops: CDR1 LNHDA, CDR2 SQIVND (reference sequence). V gave up 4 bases and J gave up 4 bases; unmatched junction bases: 10. The CDR3 runs 15 residues. Incomplete CDR3 DNA: TGTGCCAGTAGTAAGGCTCGGCTAGCGGATTACGAG. Translation gives CASSKARLADYE. The full CDR3 is CASSKARLADYEQYF.

This clone came up many times. The read comes to an end 3 residues before the CDR3 does, leaving the germline J gene to fill in the end. The chain joins TRBV6-4 to TRBJ2-5; no reliable D call. Germline V gene lookup returns CDR1 MRHNA and CDR2 SNTAGT. V lost 2 bases and J lost 6, with 10 bases in between. This CDR3 contains 13 residues. The CDR3 sequence: CASSDGDTKTQYF. The DNA read from the CDR3 is TGTGCCAGCAGTGACGGAGACACGAAGACC.

This clone showed up many times. Sequencing ends 3 residues short of the CDR3 end; the germline J gene provides the rest. V usage is TRBV2 and J usage is TRBJ1-2; 9 nucleotides agree with TRBD1. Germline loops: CDR1 SNHLY, CDR2 FYNNEI. This CDR3 contains 14 residues. CDR3 DNA (partial): TGTGCCAGCAGTCGGAAACAGGGGGCCGGGGGC. Translated, it gives CASSRKQGAGG. The complete CDR3 sequence is CASSRKQGAGGYTF. The full variable domain, in which reference TRBV2 and TRBJ1-2 provide the parts outside the CDR3, is EPEVTQTPSHQVTQMGQEVILRCVPISNHLYFYWYRQILGQKVEFLVSFYNNEISEKSEIFDDQFSVERPDGSNFTLKIRSTKLEDSAMYFCASSRKQGAGGYTFGSGTRLTVV.

This clone came up many times. The read stops 3 residues short of the end of the CDR3; the missing end is completed from the germline J gene. The chain links TRBV2 to TRBJ2-5, with 7 bases aligning to TRBD1. The junction had 13 bases not matched to a gene; V was cut back by 6 bases and J by 3 bases. Germline values: CDR1 SNHLY, CDR2 FYNNEI. The CDR3 contains 16 residues. CDR3 in amino acids: CASSSGQVDNKETQYF. The CDR3 DNA, read in part, is TGTGCCAGCAGCTCCGGACAGGTGGATAACAAAGAGACC.

This clone was recorded at least ten times. The CDR3 extends 3 residues past the end of the read, so its final part is completed from the germline J gene. The chain couples TRBV5-4 to TRBJ2-1; TRBD1 matches 10 bases. Germline CDR1 reads SGHNT; CDR2 reads YYREEE (reference sequence). This CDR3 has 15 amino acids. With V trimmed by 4 bases and J by 7 bases, 8 bases remained unmatched. The CDR3 sequence: CASSPRDRGLNEQFF. Incomplete CDR3 DNA: TGTGCCAGCAGCCCGCGGGACAGGGGTTTGAATGAG.

This clone was detected ten times or more. The read is 3 residues too short to cover the CDR3 end, so that end is filled in from the germline J gene. V usage is TRBV6-1 and J usage is TRBJ1-2; D unresolved. Germline lookup yields CDR1 MNHNS and CDR2 SASEGT. V shed 1 base and J shed 2 bases, with 5 bases lying between them. The CDR3 sequence is 13 residues long. The DNA read from the CDR3 is TGTGCCAGCAGTGAAGACAGCAACTATGGC. Amino acids: CASSEDSNYG. The entire CDR3 protein is CASSEDSNYGYTF.

This clone came up many times. The read falls 3 residues short of the CDR3 end, and the missing part is taken from the germline J gene. The chain combines TRBV6-2 or TRBV6-3 with TRBJ2-6, with D possibly TRBD1 on 6 matching bases. Per the germline V gene, CDR1 is MNHEY and CDR2 is SVGEGT. The CDR3 has 14 amino acids. The CDR3 DNA, read in part, is TGTGCCAGCAGACCCGGGACACGAAGGTGGTTC. Translated: CASRPGTRRWF. The entire CDR3 reads CASRPGTRRWFLTF.

In the case of this clone: The missing CDR3 end, 3 residues past where the read stops, is filled in from the germline J gene. J is TRBJ2-5 and V is TRBV7-6; 13 nucleotides align to TRBD2. Unmatched junction bases numbered 7, after V lost 5 bases and J lost 1 base. From germline, CDR1 is SGHVS and CDR2 FNYEAQ. This CDR3 spans 17 amino acids. CDR3 region: CASSLTSGRWVQETQYF. The sequenced part of the CDR3 DNA is TGTGCCAGCAGCCTGACTAGCGGGAGGTGGGTCCAAGAGACC.

The table lists this clone with many counts. The read comes to an end 3 residues before the CDR3 does, leaving the germline J gene to fill in the end. The chain recombines TRBV7-4 with TRBJ1-5; no firm D call. The germline gives CDR1 SGHVT, CDR2 SQSDAQ. The CDR3 has 15 amino acids. The ends were cut back, 2 bases at V and 7 bases at J, with 15 bases in the middle. The part of the CDR3 DNA that was read is TGTGCCAGCAGCTTAAAGGCCGGGTTCAGCCAGCCC. Translation: CASSLKAGFSQP. The full CDR3 sequence reads CASSLKAGFSQPQHF.

This clone was counted at least ten times. The DNA read from the CDR3 is TGCGCCAGCAGCTTGAATGGGGTTACAGGGCGGGAGACC. Translated: CASSLNGVTGRET. The whole CDR3 protein reads CASSLNGVTGRETQYF. The J gene is TRBJ2-5, the V gene TRBV5-1, with D possibly being TRBD1 (6 bases). The read terminates 3 residues ahead of where the CDR3 ends, so the germline J gene completes it. The CDR3 contains 16 residues. The V and J ends lost 1 base and 5 bases respectively, with 18 bases between them. CDR1 is SGHRS and CDR2 is YFSETQ in the germline V gene.

This clone occurred many times. The read ends 3 residues before the CDR3 terminus; that terminus is restored from the germline J gene. The chain uses TRBV6-1 and TRBJ1-3, with D unresolved. The CDR3 runs 14 residues. Germline lookup yields CDR1 MNHNS and CDR2 SASEGT. Trimming stripped 4 bases from V and 8 bases from J, with 15 bases between. CDR3 sequence reads: CASSVGSGADTIYF. CDR3 bases read: TGTGCCAGCAGTGTTGGTAGCGGCGCGGACACC.

This clone was recorded many times. The read falls 3 residues short of the CDR3 end, and the missing part is taken from the germline J gene. The V and J genes are TRBV10-1 and TRBJ1-4; 8 nucleotides align to TRBD1. Trimming at V came to 0 bases and at J to 8 bases, leaving 8 bases not matched to a gene. This CDR3 is 16 amino acids long. Germline assignment: CDR1 WNHNN and CDR2 SYGVQD (reference sequence). The CDR3 DNA, read in part, is TGCGCCAGCAGTGAGTCTGGCAGGGGGCTTTGGGAAAAA. Protein: CASSESGRGLWEK. The full CDR3 protein reads CASSESGRGLWEKLFF.

This clone was counted at least ten times. CDR3 bases read: TGCGCCAGCAGCCAAGATCAGGTCGGAGGGGGCGATACG. It codes for CASSQDQVGGGDT. The entire CDR3 is CASSQDQVGGGDTQYF. The chain carries TRBV4-1 and TRBJ2-3; a possible D gene is TRBD1 (7 bases). The missing CDR3 end, 3 residues past where the read stops, is filled in from the germline J gene. CDR1 is MGHRA, CDR2 YSYEKL, per germline. This CDR3 is 16 amino acids long. Trimming cost V 0 bases and J 6 bases, with 16 bases left between them.

Many counts were recorded for this clone. The sequence runs out 3 residues before the end of the CDR3; the remainder is reconstructed from the germline J gene. This sequence joins TRBV20-1 and TRBJ2-3; D not certain. V lost 5 bases and J lost 1, with 10 bases in between. The length of the CDR3 is 13 residues. The germline V gene has CDR1 DFQATT and CDR2 SNEGSKA (reference sequence). Incomplete CDR3 DNA: TGCAGTGCTCATCTCACAGGCACAGATACG. This encodes CSAHLTGTDT. The CDR3 reads in full as CSAHLTGTDTQYF.

This clone was recorded many times. The read finishes 3 residues shy of the CDR3 end, and the germline J gene is used to complete it. The chain carries TRBV2 and TRBJ2-5; D is ambiguous. Deletions cut 7 bases from V and 1 base from J, with 4 bases between. The CDR3 runs 11 residues. CDR1 and CDR2 (germline): SNHLY, FYNNEI. The DNA read from the CDR3 is TGTGCCAGCACCCTCCAAGAGACC. It encodes CASTLQET. The full CDR3 reads CASTLQETQYF.

This clone was counted many times. The CDR3 end lies 3 residues beyond the end of the read and is filled in from the germline J gene. J is TRBJ1-1 and V is TRBV20-1; a weak D match, TRBD1 (6 bases). The germline V and J ends were trimmed by 1 base and 6 bases, with 12 bases remaining between them. CDR1 is DFQATT and CDR2 is SNEGSKA in the germline V gene (reference sequence). The CDR3 has 13 residues. Partial CDR3 DNA: TGCAGTGCTAGAGGTGGGGGGGCAGCTGAA. Encoded protein: CSARGGGAAE. The whole CDR3 reads CSARGGGAAEAFF.